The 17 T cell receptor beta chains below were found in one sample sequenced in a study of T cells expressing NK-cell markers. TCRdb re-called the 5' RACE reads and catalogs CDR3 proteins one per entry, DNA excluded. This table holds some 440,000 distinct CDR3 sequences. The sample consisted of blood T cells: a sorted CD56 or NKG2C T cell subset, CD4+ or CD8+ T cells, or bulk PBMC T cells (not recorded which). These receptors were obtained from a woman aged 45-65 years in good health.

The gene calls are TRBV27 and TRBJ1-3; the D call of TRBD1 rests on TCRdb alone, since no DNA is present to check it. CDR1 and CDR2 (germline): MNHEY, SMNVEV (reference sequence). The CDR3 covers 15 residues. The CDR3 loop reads CASSLDPRSTDTIYF.

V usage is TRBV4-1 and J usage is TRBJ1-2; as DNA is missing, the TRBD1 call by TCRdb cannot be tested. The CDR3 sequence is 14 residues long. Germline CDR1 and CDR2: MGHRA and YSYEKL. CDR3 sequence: CASRRVGQGHGYTF.

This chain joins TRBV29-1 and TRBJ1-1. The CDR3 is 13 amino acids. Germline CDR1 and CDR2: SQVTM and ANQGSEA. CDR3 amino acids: CSVDRVLNTEAFF.

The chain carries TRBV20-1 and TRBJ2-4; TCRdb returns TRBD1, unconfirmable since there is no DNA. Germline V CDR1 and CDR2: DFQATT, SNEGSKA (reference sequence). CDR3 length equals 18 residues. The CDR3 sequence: CSATIIVPGQGKKNIQYF.

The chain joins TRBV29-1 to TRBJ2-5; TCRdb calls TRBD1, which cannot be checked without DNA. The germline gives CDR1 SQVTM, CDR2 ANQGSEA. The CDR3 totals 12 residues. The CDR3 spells CSGGGYQETQYF.

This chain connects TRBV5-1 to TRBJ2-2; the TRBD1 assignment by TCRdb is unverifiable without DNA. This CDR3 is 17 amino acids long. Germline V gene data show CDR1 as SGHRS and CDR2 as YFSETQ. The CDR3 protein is CASSRDRGLVNTGELFF.

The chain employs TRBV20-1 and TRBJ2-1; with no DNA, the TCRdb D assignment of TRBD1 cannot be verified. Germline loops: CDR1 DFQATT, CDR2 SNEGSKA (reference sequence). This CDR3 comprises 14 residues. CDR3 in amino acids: CSASHQGPYNEQFF.

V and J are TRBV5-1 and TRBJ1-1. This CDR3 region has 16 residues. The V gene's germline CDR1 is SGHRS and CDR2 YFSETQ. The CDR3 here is CASRRHMDPGNTEAFF.

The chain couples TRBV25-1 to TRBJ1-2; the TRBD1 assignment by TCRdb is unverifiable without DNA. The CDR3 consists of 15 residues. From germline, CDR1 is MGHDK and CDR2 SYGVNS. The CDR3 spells CASSEDSRGAYGYTF.

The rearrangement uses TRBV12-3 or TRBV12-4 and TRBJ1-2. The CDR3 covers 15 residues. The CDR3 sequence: CASSREVAGGSGYTF.

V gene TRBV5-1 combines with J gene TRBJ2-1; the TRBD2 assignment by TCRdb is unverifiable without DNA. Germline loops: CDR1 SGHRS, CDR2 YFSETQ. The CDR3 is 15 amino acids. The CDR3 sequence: CASSHGTSDRNEQFF.

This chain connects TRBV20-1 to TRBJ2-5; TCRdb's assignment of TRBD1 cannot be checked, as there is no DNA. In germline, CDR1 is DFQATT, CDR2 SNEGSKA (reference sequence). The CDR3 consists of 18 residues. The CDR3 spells CSARDVGRGQYGQETQYF.

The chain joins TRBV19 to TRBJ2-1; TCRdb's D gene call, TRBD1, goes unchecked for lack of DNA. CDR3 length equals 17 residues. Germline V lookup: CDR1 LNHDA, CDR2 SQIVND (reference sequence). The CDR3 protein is CASSNPRGGVDYNEQFF. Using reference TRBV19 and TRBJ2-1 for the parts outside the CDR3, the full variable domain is DGGITQSPKYLFRKEGQNVTLSCEQNLNHDAMYWYRQDPGQGLRLIYYSQIVNDFQKGDIAEGYSVSREKKESFPLTVTSAQKNPTAFYLCASSNPRGGVDYNEQFFGPGTRLTVL.

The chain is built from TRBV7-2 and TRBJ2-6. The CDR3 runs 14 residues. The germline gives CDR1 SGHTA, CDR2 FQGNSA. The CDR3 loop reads CASSFHDTGDVLTF.

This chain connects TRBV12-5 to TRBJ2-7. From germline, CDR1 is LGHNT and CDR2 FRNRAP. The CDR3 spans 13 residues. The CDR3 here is CASGGRDSYEQYF. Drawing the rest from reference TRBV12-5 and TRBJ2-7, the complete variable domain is DARVTQTPRHKVTEMGQEVTMRCQPILGHNTVFWYRQTMMQGLELLAYFRNRAPLDDSGMPKDRFSAEMPDATLATLKIQPSEPRDSAVYFCASGGRDSYEQYFGPGTRLTVT.

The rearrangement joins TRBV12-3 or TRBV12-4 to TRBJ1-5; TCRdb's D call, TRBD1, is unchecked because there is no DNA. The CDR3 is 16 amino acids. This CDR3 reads CASSLALGTGNQPQHF.

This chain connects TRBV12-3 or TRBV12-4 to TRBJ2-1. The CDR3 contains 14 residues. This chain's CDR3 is CASSLKDGFYEQFF.